This T cell receptor (beta chain) was captured in a study of response to subunit inactivated influenza vaccine. Study-wide findings and caveats: Few additional T cells are recruited per seasonal influenza vaccination, authors suggested.

This clonotype has at least ten counts. Its matching antigen is unknown. The length of the CDR3 is 17 residues. V lost 6 bases, J lost 4 bases, and 15 bases stayed unmatched. TCRdb called the RT-PCR reads again in MiXCR, with one record for every CDR3 protein. The profile shows fewer than 650,000 distinct CDR3 sequences, over 10% of them singletons. The specimen was PBMCs from blood, collected roughly 48 days after vaccination. The J gene is TRBJ1-5, the V gene TRBV12-3 or TRBV12-4; the match to TRBD1 covers 7 bases. The TCR comes from a middle-aged man who received an inactivated influenza vaccine. The CDR3: CASSITGTDLFNQPQHF. DNA of the CDR3: TGTGCCAGCAGCATTACCGGGACAGACCTTTTTAATCAGCCCCAGCATTTT.